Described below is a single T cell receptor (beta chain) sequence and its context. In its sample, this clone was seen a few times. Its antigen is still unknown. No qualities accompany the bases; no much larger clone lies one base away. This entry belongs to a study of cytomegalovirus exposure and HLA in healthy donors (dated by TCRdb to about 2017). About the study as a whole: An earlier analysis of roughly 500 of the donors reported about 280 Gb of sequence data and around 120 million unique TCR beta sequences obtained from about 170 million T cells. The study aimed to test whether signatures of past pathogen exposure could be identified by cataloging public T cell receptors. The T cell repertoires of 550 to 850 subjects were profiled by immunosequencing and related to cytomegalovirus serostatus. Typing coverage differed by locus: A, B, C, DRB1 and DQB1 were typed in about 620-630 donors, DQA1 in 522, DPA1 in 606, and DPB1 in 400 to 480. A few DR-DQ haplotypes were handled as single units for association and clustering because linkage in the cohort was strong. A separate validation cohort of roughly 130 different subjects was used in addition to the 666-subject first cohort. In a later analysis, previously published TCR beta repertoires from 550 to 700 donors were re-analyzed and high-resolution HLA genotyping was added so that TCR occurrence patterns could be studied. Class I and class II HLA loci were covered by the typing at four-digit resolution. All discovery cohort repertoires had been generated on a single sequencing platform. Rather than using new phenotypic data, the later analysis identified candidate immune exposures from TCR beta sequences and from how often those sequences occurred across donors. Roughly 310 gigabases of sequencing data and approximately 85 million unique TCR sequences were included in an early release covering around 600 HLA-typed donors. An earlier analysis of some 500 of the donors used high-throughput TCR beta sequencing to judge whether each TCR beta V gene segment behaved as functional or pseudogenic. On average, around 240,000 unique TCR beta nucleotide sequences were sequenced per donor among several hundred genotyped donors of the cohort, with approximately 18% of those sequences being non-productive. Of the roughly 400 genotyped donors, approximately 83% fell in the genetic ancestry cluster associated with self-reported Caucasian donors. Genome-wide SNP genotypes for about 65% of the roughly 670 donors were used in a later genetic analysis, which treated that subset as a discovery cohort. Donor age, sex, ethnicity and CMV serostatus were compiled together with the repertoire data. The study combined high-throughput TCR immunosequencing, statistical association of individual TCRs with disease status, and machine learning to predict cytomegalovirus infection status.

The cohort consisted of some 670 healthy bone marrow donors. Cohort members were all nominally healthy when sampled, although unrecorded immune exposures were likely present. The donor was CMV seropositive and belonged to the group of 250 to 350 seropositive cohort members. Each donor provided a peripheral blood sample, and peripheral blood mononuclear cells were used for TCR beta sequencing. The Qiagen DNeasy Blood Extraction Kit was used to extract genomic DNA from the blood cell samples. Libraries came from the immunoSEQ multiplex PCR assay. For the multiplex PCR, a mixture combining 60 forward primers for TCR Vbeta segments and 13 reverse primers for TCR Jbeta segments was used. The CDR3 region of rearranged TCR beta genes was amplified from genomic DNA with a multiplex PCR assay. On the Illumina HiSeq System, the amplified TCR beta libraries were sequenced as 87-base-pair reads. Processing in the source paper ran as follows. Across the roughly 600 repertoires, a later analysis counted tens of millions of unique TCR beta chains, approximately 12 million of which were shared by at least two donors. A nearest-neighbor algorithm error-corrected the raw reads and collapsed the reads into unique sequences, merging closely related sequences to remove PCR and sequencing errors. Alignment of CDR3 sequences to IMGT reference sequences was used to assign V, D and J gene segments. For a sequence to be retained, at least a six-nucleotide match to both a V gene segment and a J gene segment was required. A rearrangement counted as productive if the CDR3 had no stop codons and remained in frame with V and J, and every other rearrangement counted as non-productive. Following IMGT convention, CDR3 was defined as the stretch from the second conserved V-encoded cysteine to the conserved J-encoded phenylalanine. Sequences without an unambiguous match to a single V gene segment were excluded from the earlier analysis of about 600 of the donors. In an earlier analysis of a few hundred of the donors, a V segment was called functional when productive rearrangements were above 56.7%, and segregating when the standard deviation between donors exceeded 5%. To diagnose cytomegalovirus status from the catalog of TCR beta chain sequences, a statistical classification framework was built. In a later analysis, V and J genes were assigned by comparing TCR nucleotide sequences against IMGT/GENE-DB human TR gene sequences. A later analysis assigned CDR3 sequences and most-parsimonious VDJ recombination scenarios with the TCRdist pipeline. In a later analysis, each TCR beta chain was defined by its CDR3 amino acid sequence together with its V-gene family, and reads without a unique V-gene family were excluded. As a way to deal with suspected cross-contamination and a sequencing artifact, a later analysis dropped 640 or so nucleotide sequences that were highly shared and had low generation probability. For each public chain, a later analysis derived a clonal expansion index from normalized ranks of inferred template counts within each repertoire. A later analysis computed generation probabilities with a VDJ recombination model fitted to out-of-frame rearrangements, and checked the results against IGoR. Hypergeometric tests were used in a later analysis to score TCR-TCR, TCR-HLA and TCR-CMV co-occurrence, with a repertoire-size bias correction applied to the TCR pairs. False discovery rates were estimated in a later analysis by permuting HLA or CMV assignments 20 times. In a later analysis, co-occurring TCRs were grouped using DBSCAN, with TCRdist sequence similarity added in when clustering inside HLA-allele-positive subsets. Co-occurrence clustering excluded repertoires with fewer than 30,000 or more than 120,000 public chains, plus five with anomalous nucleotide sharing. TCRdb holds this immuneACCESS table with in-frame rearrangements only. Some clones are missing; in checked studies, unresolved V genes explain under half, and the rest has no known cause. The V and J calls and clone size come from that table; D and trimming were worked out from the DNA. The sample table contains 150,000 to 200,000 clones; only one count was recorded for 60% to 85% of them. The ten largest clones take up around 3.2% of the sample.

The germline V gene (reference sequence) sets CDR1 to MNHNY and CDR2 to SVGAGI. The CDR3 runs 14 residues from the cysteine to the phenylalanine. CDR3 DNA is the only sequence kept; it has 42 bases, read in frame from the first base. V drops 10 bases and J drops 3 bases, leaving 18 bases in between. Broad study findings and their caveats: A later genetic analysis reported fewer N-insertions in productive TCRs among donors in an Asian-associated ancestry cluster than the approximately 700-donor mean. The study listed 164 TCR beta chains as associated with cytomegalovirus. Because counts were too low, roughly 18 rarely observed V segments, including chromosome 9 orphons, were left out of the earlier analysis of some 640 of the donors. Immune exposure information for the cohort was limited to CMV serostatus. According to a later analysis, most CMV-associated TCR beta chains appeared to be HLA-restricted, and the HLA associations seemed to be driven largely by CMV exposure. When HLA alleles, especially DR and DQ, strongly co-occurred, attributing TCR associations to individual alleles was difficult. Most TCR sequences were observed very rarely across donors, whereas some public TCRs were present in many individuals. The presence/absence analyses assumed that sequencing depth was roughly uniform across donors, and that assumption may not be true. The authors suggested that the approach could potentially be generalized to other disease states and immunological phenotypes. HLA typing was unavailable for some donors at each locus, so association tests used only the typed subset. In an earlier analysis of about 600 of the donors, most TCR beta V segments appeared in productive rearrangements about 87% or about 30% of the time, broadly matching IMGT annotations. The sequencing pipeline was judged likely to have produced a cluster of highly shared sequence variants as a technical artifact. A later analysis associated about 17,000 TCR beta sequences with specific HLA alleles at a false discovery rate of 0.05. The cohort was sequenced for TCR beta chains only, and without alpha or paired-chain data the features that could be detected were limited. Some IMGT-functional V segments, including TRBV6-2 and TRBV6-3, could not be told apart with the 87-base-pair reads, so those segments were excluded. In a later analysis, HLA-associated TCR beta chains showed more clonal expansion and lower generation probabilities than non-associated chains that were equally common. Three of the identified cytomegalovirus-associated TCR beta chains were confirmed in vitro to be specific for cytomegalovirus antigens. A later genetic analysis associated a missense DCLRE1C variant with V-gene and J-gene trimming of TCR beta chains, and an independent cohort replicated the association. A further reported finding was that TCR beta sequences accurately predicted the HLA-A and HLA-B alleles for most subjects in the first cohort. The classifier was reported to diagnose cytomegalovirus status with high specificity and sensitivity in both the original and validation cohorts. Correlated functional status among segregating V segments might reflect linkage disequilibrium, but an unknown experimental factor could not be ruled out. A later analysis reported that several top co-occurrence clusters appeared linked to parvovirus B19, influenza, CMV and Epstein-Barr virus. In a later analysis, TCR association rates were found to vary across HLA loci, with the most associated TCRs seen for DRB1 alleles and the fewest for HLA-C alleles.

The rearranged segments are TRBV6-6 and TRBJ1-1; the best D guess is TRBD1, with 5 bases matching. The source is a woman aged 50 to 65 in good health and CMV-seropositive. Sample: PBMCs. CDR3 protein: CATRPGGSDTEAFF. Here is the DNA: TGTGCCACCAGGCCTGGGGGGTCCGACACTGAAGCTTTCTTT.